This T cell receptor beta chain was captured by sequencing in a study of blood T cell repertoires in COVID-19. Study at large: The samples span acute and convalescent COVID-19 from the United States, Italy and Spain. The analysed material was cDNA or gDNA that came from T cells, B-cell-depleted T cells, or PBMCs.

In the study's own analysis: By means of reference gene primer amplification, nucleated cell counts were estimated. Produced via immunoSEQ multiplex PCR; TCRdb's table is partial and in-frame only. The DNA gave D and trimming, while V, J and clone size come from that table. The table records 80,000 to 90,000 clones, about four fifths of them present only once. About this clone itself: An end of the junction differs from the germline gene, which may be a read error.

Sequencing was done on a sample of peripheral blood. The receptor was derived from a woman older than 75 with acute or convalescent COVID-19.

This CDR3 reads CASSLGDRGVNYF. The CDR3 DNA is TGTGCCAGCAGTTTAGGAGACAGGGGAGTAAATTACTTC. This chain links TRBV28 with TRBJ1-2; 8 bases are a match to TRBD1. Germline assignment: CDR1 MDHEN and CDR2 SYDVKM. The CDR3 is 13 residues long.